This T cell receptor beta chain appears in the sequencing data of a study of blood T cell repertoires in COVID-19. As for the study in general: Specimens from acute and convalescent COVID-19 originated in the United States, Italy and Spain.

In the source study's methods: Researchers report that nucleated cell counts were estimated from reference gene primer amplification. Libraries were prepared by immunoSEQ multiplex PCR; TCRdb keeps only in-frame clonotypes and omits some of them. V and J calls and clone size are given by that table; D and trimming were obtained from the DNA. The repertoire holds some 670,000 clones, with 90% as singletons. This CDR3 is built from 13 residues. Germline CDR1 is SEHNR and CDR2 is FQNEAQ (reference sequence). Trimming took 3 bases from V and 5 from J, leaving 10 bases between them. V and J are TRBV7-9 and TRBJ1-1; D remains unclear. Sequences were obtained from peripheral blood. The sequence derives from a young woman with acute or convalescent COVID-19. CDR3 residues: CASSFGYGTEAFF. In DNA form, the CDR3 reads TGTGCCAGCAGCTTCGGGTATGGAACTGAAGCTTTCTTT.